These T cell receptor beta chains were read from a single sample in a study of control samples from healthy donors and cancer patients. Generated by immunoSEQ multiplex PCR, the TCRdb table keeps only in-frame clones and is missing some. The sample holds thousands of clones, more than 65% seen once. Material: PBMCs. The receptors were gathered from a man aged 70 or older with lung cancer. Each CDR3 is given with its conserved first and last residue. The D gene is left open where the match is weak. The size entry is marked missing in some rows and otherwise reads once, few, many or a size class.

j_call v_call clone_size d_call cdr3_aa cdr3_nt
TRBJ2-2 TRBV19 once . CASKNFPGAGELFF TGTGCCAGTAAGAACTTCCCGGGGGCCGGGGAGCTGTTTTTT
TRBJ2-7 TRBV7-2 . . CASSQTSREQYF TGTGCCAGCAGCCAAACCAGTCGCGAGCAGTACTTC
TRBJ2-5 TRBV25-1 . . CASSEPGQMRETQYF TGTGCCAGCAGTGAACCCGGACAGATGCGAGAGACCCAGTACTTC
TRBJ1-2 TRBV14 . . CASSPRDLNNYGYTF TGTGCCAGCAGCCCCCGGGACTTGAATAACTATGGCTACACCTTC
TRBJ2-7 TRBV12-3/TRBV12-4 . TRBD2 CASRGAGSEQYF TGTGCCAGCAGGGGAGCGGGGTCTGAGCAGTACTTC
TRBJ2-2 TRBV5-6 once . CASSLGGAGAGELFF TGTGCCAGCAGCTTGGGGGGGGCGGGCGCCGGGGAGCTGTTTTTT
TRBJ2-3 TRBV18 . TRBD2 CASSLGLAGGPGDTQYF TGTGCCAGCTCACTCGGACTAGCGGGAGGGCCTGGTGATACGCAGTATTTT
TRBJ2-1 TRBV24-1 . . CATSDSQGSSYNEQFF TGTGCCACCAGTGATTCTCAAGGGAGTTCCTACAATGAGCAGTTCTTC
TRBJ2-7 TRBV6-2/TRBV6-3 . TRBD1 CASSYSAGGSYEQYF TGTGCCAGCAGTTATTCCGCAGGGGGCAGCTACGAGCAGTACTTC
TRBJ1-1 TRBV6-5 . . CASSYRGGEAFF TGTGCCAGCAGTTATCGGGGTGGTGAAGCTTTCTTT
TRBJ1-5 TRBV2 . . CASSGRTSPQHF TGTGCCAGCAGTGGACGGACATCGCCCCAGCATTTT
TRBJ2-3 TRBV28 . . CASSRITDTQYF TGTGCCAGCAGCCGAATCACAGATACGCAGTATTTT
TRBJ2-7 TRBV7-8 . TRBD1 CASSLDQGVIEQYF TGTGCCAGCAGCTTAGATCAGGGGGTGATCGAGCAGTACTTC
TRBJ2-7 TRBV7-2 . TRBD2 CASSLEVGLAGVYDF TGTGCCAGCAGCTTAGAAGTGGGACTAGCGGGAGTGTATGACTTC
TRBJ2-4 TRBV6-6 . . CASSQKDGGIQYF TGTGCCAGCAGTCAGAAGGACGGTGGCATTCAGTACTTC
TRBJ1-3 TRBV5-5 once . CASSLRGSFSPGNTIYF TGTGCCAGCAGCTTACGGGGTAGCTTCTCGCCTGGAAACACCATATATTTT
TRBJ1-2 TRBV7-9 . . CASSFEPGPDPYGYTF TGTGCCAGCAGCTTTGAACCCGGGCCCGATCCCTATGGCTACACCTTC
TRBJ2-7 TRBV11-3 . TRBD1 CASSPGPGQGLNEQYF TGTGCCAGCAGCCCCGGTCCGGGACAGGGGCTGAACGAGCAGTACTTC
TRBJ2-1 TRBV2 . . CASSEALWNEQFF TGTGCCAGCAGTGAAGCGCTTTGGAATGAGCAGTTCTTC
TRBJ2-2 TRBV18 . . CASSPRTGNPPGELFF TGTGCCAGCTCACCACGAACGGGAAATCCTCCCGGGGAGCTGTTTTTT
TRBJ2-7 TRBV7-8 . TRBD2 CASSPGTSGLSSYEQYF TGTGCCAGCAGCCCCGGGACTAGCGGGCTGAGCTCCTACGAGCAGTACTTC
TRBJ1-1 TRBV6-5 . TRBD1 CASSFTGGTEAFF TGTGCCAGCAGTTTCACAGGGGGCACTGAAGCTTTCTTT
TRBJ2-3 TRBV6-2/TRBV6-3 . TRBD2 CASSYRSGELTDTQYF TGTGCCAGCAGTTACCGTAGCGGGGAACTCACAGATACGCAGTATTTT
TRBJ2-6 TRBV29-1 . . CSVRGNSGANVLTF TGCAGCGTCCGGGGGAACTCTGGGGCCAACGTCCTGACTTTC
TRBJ2-7 TRBV19 . . CASSIGHTFYEQYF TGTGCCAGTAGTATAGGGCATACCTTCTACGAGCAGTACTTC